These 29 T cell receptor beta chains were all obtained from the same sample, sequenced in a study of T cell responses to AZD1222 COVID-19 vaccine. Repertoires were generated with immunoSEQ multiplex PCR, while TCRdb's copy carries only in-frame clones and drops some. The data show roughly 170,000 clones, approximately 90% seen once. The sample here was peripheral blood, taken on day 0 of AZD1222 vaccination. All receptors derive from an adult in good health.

The CDR3 sequence is CASRGGAHGYEQYF. In nucleotides, the CDR3 is TGTGCCAGCAGAGGGGGGGCACATGGCTACGAGCAGTACTTC. The rearrangement uses TRBV28 and TRBJ2-7, with D perhaps TRBD2 (7 bases). The CDR3 runs 14 residues. Trimming removed 6 bases from V and 3 bases from J, with 15 bases in between. CDR1 and CDR2 (germline): MDHEN, SYDVKM. Drawing the rest from reference TRBV28 and TRBJ2-7, the complete variable domain is DVKVTQSSRYLVKRTGEKVFLECVQDMDHENMFWYRQDPGLGLRLIYFSYDVKMKEKGDIPEGYSVSREKKERFSLILESASTNQTSMYLCASRGGAHGYEQYFGPGTRLTVT.

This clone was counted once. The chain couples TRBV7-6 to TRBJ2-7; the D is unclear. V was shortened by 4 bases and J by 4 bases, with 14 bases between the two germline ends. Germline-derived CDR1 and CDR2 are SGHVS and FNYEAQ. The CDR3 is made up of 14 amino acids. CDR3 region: CASSSQGWDYEQYF. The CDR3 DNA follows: TGTGCCAGCAGCTCCCAAGGTTGGGATTACGAGCAGTACTTC.

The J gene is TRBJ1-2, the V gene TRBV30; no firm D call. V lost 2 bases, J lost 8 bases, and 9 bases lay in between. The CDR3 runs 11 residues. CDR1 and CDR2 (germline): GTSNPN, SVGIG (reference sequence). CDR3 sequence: CAWSPLGGYTF. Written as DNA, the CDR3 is TGTGCCTGGAGTCCCCTTGGCGGCTACACCTTC.

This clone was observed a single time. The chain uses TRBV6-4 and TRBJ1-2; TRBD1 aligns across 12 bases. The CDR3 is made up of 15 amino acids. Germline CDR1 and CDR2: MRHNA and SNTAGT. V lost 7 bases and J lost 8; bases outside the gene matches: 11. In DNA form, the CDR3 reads TGTGCCAGCACCCCCGGGACAGGGGGCGCGGGCGGCTACACCTTC. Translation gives CASTPGTGGAGGYTF.

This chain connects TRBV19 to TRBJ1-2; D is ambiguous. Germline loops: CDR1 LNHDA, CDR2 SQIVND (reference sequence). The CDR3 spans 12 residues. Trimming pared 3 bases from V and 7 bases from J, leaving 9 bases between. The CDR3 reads CASSIVWGGYTF. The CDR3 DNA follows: TGTGCCAGTAGTATCGTTTGGGGTGGCTACACCTTC.

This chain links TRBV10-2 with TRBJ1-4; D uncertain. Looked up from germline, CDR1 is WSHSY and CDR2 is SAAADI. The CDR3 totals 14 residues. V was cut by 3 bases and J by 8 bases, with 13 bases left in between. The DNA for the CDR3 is TGCGCCAGCAGTGAACGACCGGACCAAGAAAAACTGTTTTTT. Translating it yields CASSERPDQEKLFF.

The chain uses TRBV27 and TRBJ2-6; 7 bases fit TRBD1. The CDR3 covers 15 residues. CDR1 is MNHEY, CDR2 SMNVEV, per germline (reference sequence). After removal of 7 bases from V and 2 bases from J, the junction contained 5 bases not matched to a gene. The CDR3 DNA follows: TGTGCCAGCAACCGACAGGGTCCTGGGGCCAACGTCCTGACTTTC. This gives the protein CASNRQGPGANVLTF.

The CDR3 DNA follows: TGTGCCAGCCTCCGGGACGGGCACTACGAGCAGTACTTC. Its protein product is CASLRDGHYEQYF. The chain has TRBV28 and TRBJ2-7; D may match TRBD1 or TRBD2 (5 bases each). CDR3 length: 13 residues. Germline CDR1 reads MDHEN; CDR2 reads SYDVKM. Trimming took off 8 bases at V and 3 bases at J, with 14 bases between the two ends.

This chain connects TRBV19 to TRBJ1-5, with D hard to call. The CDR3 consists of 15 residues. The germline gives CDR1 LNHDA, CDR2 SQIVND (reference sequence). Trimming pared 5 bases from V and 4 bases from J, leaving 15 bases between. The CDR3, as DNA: TGTGCCAGTAGTGTTCCGGGCCTTGAGAATCAGCCCCAGCATTTT. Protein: CASSVPGLENQPQHF.

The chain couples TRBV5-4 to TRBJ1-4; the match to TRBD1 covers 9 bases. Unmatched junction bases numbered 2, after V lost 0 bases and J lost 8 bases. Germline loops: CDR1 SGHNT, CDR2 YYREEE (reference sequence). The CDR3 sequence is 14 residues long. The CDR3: CASSLDRGQEKLFF. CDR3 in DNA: TGTGCCAGCAGCTTGGACAGGGGGCAAGAAAAACTGTTTTTT.

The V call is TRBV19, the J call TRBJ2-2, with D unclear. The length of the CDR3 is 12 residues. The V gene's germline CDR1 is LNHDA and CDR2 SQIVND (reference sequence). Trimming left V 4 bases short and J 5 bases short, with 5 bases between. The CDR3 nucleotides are TGTGCCAGTAGTAGGGAAACCGGGGAGCTGTTTTTT. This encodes CASSRETGELFF.

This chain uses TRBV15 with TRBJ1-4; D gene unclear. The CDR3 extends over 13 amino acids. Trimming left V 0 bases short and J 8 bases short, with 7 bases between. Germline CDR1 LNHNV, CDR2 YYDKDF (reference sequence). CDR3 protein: CATSRDVGEKLFF. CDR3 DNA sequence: TGTGCCACCAGCAGAGATGTGGGCGAAAAACTGTTTTTT. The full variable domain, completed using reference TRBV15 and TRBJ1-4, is DAMVIQNPRYQVTQFGKPVTLSCSQTLNHNVMYWYQQKSSQAPKLLFHYYDKDFNNEADTPDNFQSRRPNTSFCFLDIRSPGLGDTAMYLCATSRDVGEKLFFGSGTQLSVL.

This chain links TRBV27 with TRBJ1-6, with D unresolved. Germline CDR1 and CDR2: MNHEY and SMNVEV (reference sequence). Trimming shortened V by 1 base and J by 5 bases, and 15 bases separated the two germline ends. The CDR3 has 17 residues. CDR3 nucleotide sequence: TGTGCCAGCAGTTTATTCGCCGGAATTGGGGATAATTCACCCCTCCACTTT. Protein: CASSLFAGIGDNSPLHF.

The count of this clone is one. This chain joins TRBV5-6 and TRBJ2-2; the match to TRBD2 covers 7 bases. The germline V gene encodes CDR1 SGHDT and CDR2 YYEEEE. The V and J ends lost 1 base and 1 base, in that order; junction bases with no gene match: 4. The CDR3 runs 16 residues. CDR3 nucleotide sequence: TGTGCCAGCAGCTTGCCCGGGGGGATGAACACCGGGGAGCTGTTTTTT. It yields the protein CASSLPGGMNTGELFF.

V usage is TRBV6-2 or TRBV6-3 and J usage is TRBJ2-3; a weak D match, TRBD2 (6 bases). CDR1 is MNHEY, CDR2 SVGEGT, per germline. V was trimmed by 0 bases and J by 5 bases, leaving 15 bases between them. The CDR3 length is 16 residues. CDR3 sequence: CASSYSTASGEDTQYF. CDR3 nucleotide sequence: TGTGCCAGCAGTTACTCGACAGCGTCGGGGGAAGATACGCAGTATTTT.

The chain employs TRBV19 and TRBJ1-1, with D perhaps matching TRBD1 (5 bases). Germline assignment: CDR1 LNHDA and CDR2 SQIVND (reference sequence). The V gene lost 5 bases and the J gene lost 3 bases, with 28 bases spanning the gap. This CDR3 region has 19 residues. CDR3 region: CASSPTPLGTVEEYTEAFF. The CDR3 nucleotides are TGTGCCAGTAGTCCTACCCCACTGGGGACGGTGGAGGAGTACACTGAAGCTTTCTTT.

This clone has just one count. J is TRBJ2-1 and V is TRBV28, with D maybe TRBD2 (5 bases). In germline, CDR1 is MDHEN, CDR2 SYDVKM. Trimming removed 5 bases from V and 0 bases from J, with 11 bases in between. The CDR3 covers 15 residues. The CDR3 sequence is CASSPWTSSYNEQFF. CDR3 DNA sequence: TGTGCCAGCAGTCCCTGGACTTCCTCCTACAATGAGCAGTTCTTC.

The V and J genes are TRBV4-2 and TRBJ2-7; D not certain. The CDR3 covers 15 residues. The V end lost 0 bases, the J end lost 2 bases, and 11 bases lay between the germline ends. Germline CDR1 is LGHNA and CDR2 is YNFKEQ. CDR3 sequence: CASSQERLAAYEQYF. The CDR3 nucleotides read TGTGCCAGCAGCCAAGAAAGACTGGCAGCCTACGAGCAGTACTTC.

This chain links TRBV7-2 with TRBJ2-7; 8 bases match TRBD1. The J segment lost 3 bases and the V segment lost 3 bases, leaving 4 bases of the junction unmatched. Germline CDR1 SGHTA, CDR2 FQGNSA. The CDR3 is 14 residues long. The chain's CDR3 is CASSLKDRVYEQYF. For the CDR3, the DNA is TGTGCCAGCAGCTTGAAGGACAGGGTCTACGAGCAGTACTTC.

CDR3 nucleotides: TGTGCCAGCAGTCTGGGCGGAGCTAATGAAAAACTGTTTTTT. It translates to CASSLGGANEKLFF. The chain uses TRBV28 and TRBJ1-4, with D unresolved. Trimming shortened V by 5 bases and J by 3 bases, and 10 bases separated the two germline ends. CDR3 length: 14 residues. Germline V lookup: CDR1 MDHEN, CDR2 SYDVKM. The whole variable domain, filled in from reference TRBV28 and TRBJ1-4, reads DVKVTQSSRYLVKRTGEKVFLECVQDMDHENMFWYRQDPGLGLRLIYFSYDVKMKEKGDIPEGYSVSREKKERFSLILESASTNQTSMYLCASSLGGANEKLFFGSGTQLSVL.

The CDR3 nucleotides are TGTGCCTGGAAATCAGGGGATCATCAGCCCCAGCATTTT. It translates to CAWKSGDHQPQHF. The chain employs TRBV30 and TRBJ1-5; a weak D match, TRBD1 (6 bases). This CDR3 has 13 residues. Per the germline V gene, CDR1 is GTSNPN and CDR2 is SVGIG (reference sequence). V was trimmed by 4 bases and J by 5 bases, leaving 12 bases between them.

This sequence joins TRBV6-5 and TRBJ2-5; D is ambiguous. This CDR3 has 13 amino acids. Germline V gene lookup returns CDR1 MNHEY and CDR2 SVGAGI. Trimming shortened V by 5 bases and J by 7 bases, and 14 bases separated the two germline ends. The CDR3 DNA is TGTGCCAGCAGTCCAGTGGCAACCGGGACCCAGTACTTC. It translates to CASSPVATGTQYF.

The CDR3 is CASNRGHTGELFF. DNA for the CDR3: TGTGCCAGTAACAGGGGGCACACCGGGGAGCTGTTTTTT. This chain connects TRBV6-5 to TRBJ2-2; 9 bases fit TRBD1. The J segment lost 3 bases and the V segment lost 9 bases, leaving 2 bases of the junction unmatched. CDR3 length: 13 residues. Germline assignment: CDR1 MNHEY and CDR2 SVGAGI.

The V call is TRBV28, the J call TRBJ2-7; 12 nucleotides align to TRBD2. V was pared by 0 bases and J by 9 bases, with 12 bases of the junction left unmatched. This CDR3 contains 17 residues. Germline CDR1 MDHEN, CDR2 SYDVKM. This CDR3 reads CASSLWRILAGGRGQYF. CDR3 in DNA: TGTGCCAGCAGTTTATGGAGGATTCTAGCGGGAGGGCGTGGGCAGTACTTC. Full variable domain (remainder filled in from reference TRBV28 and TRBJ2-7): DVKVTQSSRYLVKRTGEKVFLECVQDMDHENMFWYRQDPGLGLRLIYFSYDVKMKEKGDIPEGYSVSREKKERFSLILESASTNQTSMYLCASSLWRILAGGRGQYFGPGTRLTVT.

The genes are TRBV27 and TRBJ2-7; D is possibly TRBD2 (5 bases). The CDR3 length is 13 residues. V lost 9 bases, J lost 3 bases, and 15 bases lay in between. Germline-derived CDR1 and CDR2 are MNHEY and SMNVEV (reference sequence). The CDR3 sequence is CASRPLAFYEQYF. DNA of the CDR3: TGTGCCAGTCGACCTCTAGCTTTCTACGAGCAGTACTTC.

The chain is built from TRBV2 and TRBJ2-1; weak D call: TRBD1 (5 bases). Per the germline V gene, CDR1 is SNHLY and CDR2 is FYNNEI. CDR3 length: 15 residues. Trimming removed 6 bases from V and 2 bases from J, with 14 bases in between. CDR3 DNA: TGTGCCAGCAGGGCCAGTGACAGTCCCTACAATGAGCAGTTCTTC. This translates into CASRASDSPYNEQFF.

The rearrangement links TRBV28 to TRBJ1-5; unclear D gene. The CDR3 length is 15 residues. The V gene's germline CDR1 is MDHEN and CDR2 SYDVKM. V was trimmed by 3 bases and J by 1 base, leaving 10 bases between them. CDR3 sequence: CASSFMGGSNQPQHF. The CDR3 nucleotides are TGTGCCAGCAGTTTCATGGGAGGAAGCAATCAGCCCCAGCATTTT.

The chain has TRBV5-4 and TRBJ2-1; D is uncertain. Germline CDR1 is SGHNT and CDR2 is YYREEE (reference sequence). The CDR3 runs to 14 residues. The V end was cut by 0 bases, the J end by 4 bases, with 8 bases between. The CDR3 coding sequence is TGTGCCAGCAGCTTGGAGATCTATTACAATGAGCAGTTCTTC. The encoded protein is CASSLEIYYNEQFF. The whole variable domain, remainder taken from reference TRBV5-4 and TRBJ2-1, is ETGVTQSPTHLIKTRGQQVTLRCSSQSGHNTVSWYQQALGQGPQFIFQYYREEENGRGNFPPRFSGLQFPNYSSELNVNALELDDSALYLCASSLEIYYNEQFFGPGTRLTVL.

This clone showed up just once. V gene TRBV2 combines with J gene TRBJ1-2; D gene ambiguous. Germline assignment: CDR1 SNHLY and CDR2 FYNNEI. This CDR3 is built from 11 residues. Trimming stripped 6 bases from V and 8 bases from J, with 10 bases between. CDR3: CASRAIGGYTF. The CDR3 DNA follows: TGTGCCAGCAGGGCTATAGGGGGCTACACCTTC.